These 30 T cell receptor beta chains share one sample of origin, sequenced in a study of blood T cell repertoires in COVID-19. Sequencing was performed with immunoSEQ multiplex PCR; in TCRdb, only in-frame clones are kept and a portion is missing. The table records 350,000 to 450,000 clones, about 87% of them present only once. Sequencing was performed on PBMCs or T cells enriched from blood (not recorded which). The origin of the receptors is a middle-aged man in a cohort exposed to, infected with or recovered from COVID-19 (not recorded which).

The V gene is TRBV18, the J gene TRBJ2-5; 7 positions agree with TRBD2. V trimming: 5 bases; J trimming: 7 bases; junction bases outside the gene matches: 7. The CDR3 runs 13 residues. Per germline, CDR1 KGHSH and CDR2 LQKENI. CDR3 sequence: CASSDSGIGTQYF. The DNA of the CDR3 is TGTGCCAGCTCAGACAGCGGGATTGGGACCCAGTACTTC.

The chain links TRBV5-1 to TRBJ2-7; 8 bases match TRBD1. Germline V CDR1 and CDR2: SGHRS, YFSETQ. The CDR3 consists of 14 residues. V lost 4 bases, J lost 5 bases, and 8 bases stayed unmatched. The CDR3 spells CASSPEDRVNEQYF. The CDR3 nucleotides read TGCGCCAGCAGCCCTGAGGACAGGGTCAACGAGCAGTACTTC.

A few counts support this clone. The chain recombines TRBV28 with TRBJ1-3; D gene unclear. The CDR3 is 11 residues long. V gave up 4 bases and J gave up 9 bases, with 7 bases separating them. Per germline, CDR1 MDHEN and CDR2 SYDVKM. CDR3 region: CASSSPSTIYF. The CDR3 DNA follows: TGTGCCAGCAGTTCCCCGAGCACCATATATTTT.

This chain connects TRBV3-1 (or the pseudogene TRBV3-2) to TRBJ1-1, with TRBD1 matching 8 bases. This CDR3 is 15 amino acids long. V lost 4 bases to trimming and J lost 4 bases; unmatched junction nucleotides: 8. The germline CDR1 and CDR2 sequences are LGHDT and YNNKEL (reference sequence). The CDR3 coding sequence is TGTGCCAGCAGCCCTGGACAGGGTTGGGGCACTGAAGCTTTCTTT. Protein sequence: CASSPGQGWGTEAFF.

This clone occurred a few times. CDR3 sequence reads: CASSYGSSNPDTQYF. The CDR3 bases are TGTGCCAGCAGTTATGGCAGTTCCAACCCAGATACGCAGTATTTT. This chain connects TRBV6-5 to TRBJ2-3; unclear D gene. From germline, CDR1 is MNHEY and CDR2 SVGAGI. Deletions cut 3 bases from V and 4 bases from J, with 14 bases between. The CDR3 sequence is 15 residues long.

This rearrangement joins TRBV4-1 to TRBJ1-5; D remains ambiguous. The germline V gene encodes CDR1 MGHRA and CDR2 YSYEKL. The CDR3 has 15 amino acids. The ends were cut back, 0 bases at V and 0 bases at J, with 6 bases in the middle. CDR3 bases: TGCGCCAGCAGCCAAGAAGAGTATAGCAATCAGCCCCAGCATTTT. This translates into CASSQEEYSNQPQHF.

The CDR3 nucleotides read TGTGCCAGCAGCCAACAGGGGGCGAACACCGGGGAGCTGTTTTTT. Translation: CASSQQGANTGELFF. The V call is TRBV3-1 (or the pseudogene TRBV3-2), the J call TRBJ2-2, with 7 bases aligning to TRBD1. The CDR3 is 15 residues long. Germline values: CDR1 LGHDT, CDR2 YNNKEL (reference sequence). V shed 2 bases, J shed 0 bases, and the junction held 0 bases outside the gene matches.

The table lists this clone with a count of one. The rearrangement links TRBV6-5 to TRBJ2-7; D is undetermined. V lost 2 bases, J lost 3 bases, and 14 bases lay in between. This CDR3 has 15 residues. Germline V CDR1 and CDR2: MNHEY, SVGAGI. CDR3 residues: CASSYGGSARYEQYF. The DNA for the CDR3 is TGTGCCAGCAGTTACGGTGGCAGTGCCCGCTACGAGCAGTACTTC.

The gene calls are TRBV4-1 and TRBJ1-5; D remains unclear. V lost 4 bases, J lost 3 bases, and 7 bases lay in between. Germline V gene data show CDR1 as MGHRA and CDR2 as YSYEKL. The CDR3 has 13 amino acids. The CDR3 nucleotides are TGCGCCAGCAGCCTTCGAGTCAATCAGCCCCAGCATTTT. Protein sequence: CASSLRVNQPQHF.

The chain combines TRBV6-5 with TRBJ1-2; perhaps TRBD1 as D (6 bases). Germline-derived CDR1 and CDR2 are MNHEY and SVGAGI. The CDR3 is 11 amino acids. V lost 8 bases and J lost 5, with 9 bases in between. The CDR3 loop reads CASQGSYGYTF. The CDR3, as DNA: TGTGCCAGCCAGGGGTCTTATGGCTACACCTTC.

The V gene is TRBV15, the J gene TRBJ2-7; D is unresolved. CDR3 length: 15 amino acids. Germline CDR1 LNHNV, CDR2 YYDKDF (reference sequence). The V gene lost 2 bases and the J gene lost 1 base, with 12 bases spanning the gap. The CDR3 sequence is CATSRTVVSSYEQYF. CDR3 sequence (DNA): TGTGCCACCAGCAGAACAGTGGTCTCGTCCTACGAGCAGTACTTC.

This chain connects TRBV18 to TRBJ2-1; 10 bases are shared with TRBD2. With 6 bases clipped from V and 9 bases from J, the junction kept 11 bases outside the gene matches. The CDR3 is 15 amino acids. Germline V gene sequence: CDR1 KGHSH, CDR2 LQKENI. The CDR3 DNA follows: TGTGCCAGCTCTTTAACCCGACTAGCGGGCGGTGAGCAGTTCTTC. Protein product: CASSLTRLAGGEQFF.

V gene TRBV5-1 combines with J gene TRBJ1-6; 7 bases fit TRBD1. The CDR3 loop spans 14 amino acids. V was pared by 4 bases and J by 4 bases, with 2 bases of the junction left unmatched. Per germline, CDR1 SGHRS and CDR2 YFSETQ. DNA of the CDR3: TGCGCCAGCAGCGTGACAGGGTATAATTCACCCCTCCACTTT. This codes for CASSVTGYNSPLHF. Full variable domain (rest looked up from reference TRBV5-1 and TRBJ1-6): KAGVTQTPRYLIKTRGQQVTLSCSPISGHRSVSWYQQTPGQGLQFLFEYFSETQRNKGNFPGRFSGRQFSNSRSEMNVSTLELGDSALYLCASSVTGYNSPLHFGNGTRLTVT.

The chain joins TRBV19 to TRBJ2-5; 7 bases map to TRBD2. Losses at the gene ends were 6 bases for V and 5 bases for J; bases not matched to a gene: 9. The CDR3 has 14 amino acids. CDR1 and CDR2 (germline): LNHDA, SQIVND (reference sequence). Here the CDR3 DNA reads TGTGCCAGTAGCAAAAAGCGGGACCGGGAGACCCAGTACTTC. It is translated as CASSKKRDRETQYF.

A remark on this clone: Other DNA sequences in this specimen translate into the identical CDR3. The chain employs TRBV15 and TRBJ2-3; D possibly corresponds to TRBD2 (6 bases). This CDR3 comprises 14 residues. The V gene lost 1 base and the J gene lost 6 bases, with 11 bases spanning the gap. CDR1 and CDR2 (germline): LNHNV, YYDKDF (reference sequence). This CDR3 is CATSRGLAPDTQYF. The CDR3 bases are TGTGCCACCAGCAGAGGGCTAGCGCCGGATACGCAGTATTTT.

The chain employs TRBV14 and TRBJ2-7; D may be TRBD2 (6 bases). V was shortened by 6 bases and J by 5 bases, with 14 bases between the two germline ends. Germline V gene data show CDR1 as SGHDN and CDR2 as FVKESK. The CDR3 covers 13 residues. In DNA form, the CDR3 reads TGTGCCAGCAGTGAAGCGGCTAGCGACGAGCAGTACTTC. Its translation: CASSEAASDEQYF.

The rearrangement links TRBV30 to TRBJ2-7; 7 bases line up with TRBD2. CDR1 and CDR2 (germline): GTSNPN, SVGIG (reference sequence). V lost 3 bases, J lost 3 bases, and 11 bases stayed unmatched. This CDR3 is built from 15 residues. CDR3 nucleotide sequence: TGTGCCTGGAGACCCCTAGCGGACCCCCTCTACGAGCAGTACTTC. Protein product: CAWRPLADPLYEQYF.

The rearrangement links TRBV15 to TRBJ1-4, with TRBD1 identical over 7 bases. This CDR3 is built from 16 residues. The trim removed 1 base at V and 8 bases at J, leaving 10 bases unmatched. CDR1 is LNHNV, CDR2 YYDKDF, per germline (reference sequence). The CDR3 is CATSRGVDRVGEKLFF. CDR3 DNA sequence: TGTGCCACCAGCAGAGGGGTTGACAGGGTCGGCGAAAAACTGTTTTTT.

The chain links TRBV2 to TRBJ2-1; TRBD2 matches at 8 bases. CDR1 and CDR2 (germline): SNHLY, FYNNEI. The ends lost 7 bases at V and 2 bases at J; junction bases unmatched: 10. This CDR3 region has 16 residues. The CDR3: CASMETSGGPYNEQFF. CDR3 DNA: TGTGCCAGCATGGAAACTAGCGGAGGGCCCTACAATGAGCAGTTCTTC.

The rearrangement joins TRBV10-3 to TRBJ2-7, with 12 bases fitting TRBD1. Germline CDR1 is ENHRY and CDR2 is SYGVKD. Trimming removed 4 bases from V and 6 bases from J; junction bases left unmatched: 7. The CDR3 has 15 amino acids. CDR3 region: CAISVGTGGFTEQYF. As DNA, the CDR3 is TGTGCCATCAGTGTTGGGACAGGGGGCTTTACCGAGCAGTACTTC.

V usage is TRBV12-2 and J usage is TRBJ1-2; the table names TRBD1, a call not compared with the DNA. TRBV12-2 is listed as a pseudogene. This CDR3 spans 15 amino acids. For the CDR3, the DNA is TGTGCAAGTCGCTTACGGGTGGACAGGGGATATGGCTACACCTTC. Translating it yields CASRLRVDRGYGYTF.

CDR3 amino acids: CASSLQGASGNTIYF. The CDR3 nucleotides read TGTGCCAGCAGCTTACAGGGGGCATCTGGAAACACCATATATTTT. The J gene is TRBJ1-3, the V gene TRBV7-9, with 8 bases identical to TRBD1. V was clipped by 2 bases and J by 1 base; unmatched bases: 1. CDR1 is SEHNR, CDR2 FQNEAQ, per germline (reference sequence). The CDR3 has 15 amino acids.

The J gene is TRBJ2-7, the V gene TRBV6-5, with D perhaps matching TRBD2 (5 bases). This CDR3 is built from 14 residues. Per the germline V gene, CDR1 is MNHEY and CDR2 is SVGAGI. Trimming took off 0 bases at V and 3 bases at J, with 9 bases between the two ends. CDR3 sequence: CASSYSPGNYEQYF. For the CDR3, the DNA is TGTGCCAGCAGTTACTCCCCCGGGAACTACGAGCAGTACTTC.

This clone has a single count. V gene TRBV5-4 combines with J gene TRBJ1-1; TRBD1 matches at 11 bases. CDR1 and CDR2 (germline): SGHNT, YYREEE (reference sequence). The CDR3 has 18 residues. Trimming at V came to 4 bases and at J to 0 bases, leaving 11 bases not matched to a gene. The CDR3 nucleotides read TGTGCCAGCAGCCGACCGGACAGGGGGCCTCGGGTGAACACTGAAGCTTTCTTT. It is translated as CASSRPDRGPRVNTEAFF.

This chain uses TRBV5-1 with TRBJ1-1; a weak D match, TRBD1 (5 bases). The V end was cut by 4 bases, the J end by 2 bases, with 18 bases between. CDR1 and CDR2 from the germline V gene are SGHRS and YFSETQ. The CDR3 length is 16 residues. Here the CDR3 reads CASSPVGGNLNTEAFF. The DNA of the CDR3 is TGCGCCAGCAGCCCGGTGGGGGGAAATCTAAACACTGAAGCTTTCTTT.

The chain recombines TRBV9 with TRBJ2-1; no firm D call. V was pared by 0 bases and J by 2 bases, with 6 bases between. The CDR3 is 14 amino acids. Per the germline V gene, CDR1 is SGDLS and CDR2 is YYNGEE. CDR3 region: CASSVDFPYNEQFF. CDR3 coding DNA: TGTGCCAGCAGCGTAGACTTCCCCTACAATGAGCAGTTCTTC.

This clone was seen a single time. The CDR3 here is CASSFGQGGVDEQFF. For the CDR3, the DNA is TGCGCCAGCAGCTTCGGACAGGGGGGAGTCGATGAGCAGTTCTTC. The chain combines TRBV5-1 with TRBJ2-1, with 10 nucleotides matching TRBD1. Germline V gives CDR1 SGHRS, CDR2 YFSETQ. V shed 2 bases, J shed 8 bases, and the junction held 7 bases outside the gene matches. This CDR3 has 15 residues.

About this clone itself: Given the absence of the conserved phenylalanine or tryptophan at the CDR3 end, a read error is likely. No DNA is shown, since the ends of the CDR3 on it are uncertain; the CDR3 is the one TCRdb lists. The V call is TRBV6-4, the J call TRBJ2-7; the table assigns TRBD2, which was not confirmed against the DNA. Germline CDR1 reads MRHNA; CDR2 reads SNTAGT. From its first to its last residue, the CDR3 has 10 amino acids. CDR3 in amino acids: CASRDILRVG.

With regard to this clone: One end of the junction fails to match germline, which may point to a read error. V usage is TRBV6-1 and J usage is TRBJ2-4, with 9 bases that match TRBD1. In germline, CDR1 is MNHNS, CDR2 SASEGT. CDR3 length equals 11 residues. CDR3 DNA sequence: TGTGCCAGCAGTCAAGCCGGGACAGGGTCCTTC. The encoded protein is CASSQAGTGSF.

About this clone: Other DNA sequences within the sample encode an identical CDR3. V and J are TRBV3-1 (or the pseudogene TRBV3-2) and TRBJ2-7; 10 nucleotides align to TRBD2. J was trimmed by 2 bases and V by 1 base; bases with no gene match: 2. Germline loops: CDR1 LGHDT, CDR2 YNNKEL (reference sequence). This CDR3 is built from 15 residues. This CDR3 is CASSQGLAGAYEQYF. Written as DNA, the CDR3 is TGTGCCAGCAGCCAAGGGCTAGCGGGAGCCTACGAGCAGTACTTC.